This TCR beta chain stems from a study of blood T cell repertoires in COVID-19. Overall study context: Acute and convalescent COVID-19 specimens originated in the United States, Italy and Spain. Sample material is recorded as cDNA or gDNA derived from T cells, B-cell-depleted T cells, or PBMCs.

Authors' data handling: Scientists estimated how many nucleated cells there were by amplifying reference gene primers. Sequencing used immunoSEQ multiplex PCR; TCRdb keeps in-frame clones, though not all of them. V, J and clone size were drawn from that table, and D and trimming were deduced from the DNA. The sample holds over 120,000 clones, approximately 84% seen once. Germline trimming cut 8 bases from V and 3 bases from J; bases unmatched to any gene: 4. Germline CDR1 and CDR2: KGHSH and LQKENI. This CDR3 spans 14 amino acids. Sample: peripheral blood. This sequence originates from a woman aged 55 to 70 with acute or convalescent COVID-19. J is TRBJ2-7 and V is TRBV18; 13 bases align to TRBD2. The CDR3 DNA sequence: TGTGCCAGCAGGACTAGCGGGAGCAACTACGAGCAGTACTTC. Protein sequence: CASRTSGSNYEQYF.